The clone carrying this TCR beta chain was seen a single time. Its specificity is not known. One end of the junction fails to match germline, which may point to a read error. Other DNA sequences from this sample encode an identical CDR3 as well. The entry originates in a study of cytomegalovirus exposure and HLA in healthy donors. Study-wide findings and caveats: Confirmation was obtained in vitro that a few CMV-associated chains are specific for CMV antigens. V segments that were indistinguishable, TRBV6-2 and TRBV6-3 among them, were omitted from analysis.

CDR3 length equals 14 residues. Per the germline V gene, CDR1 is LNHDA and CDR2 is SQIVND (reference sequence). PCR involved 60 Vbeta and 13 Jbeta primers. The assay was immunoSEQ multiplex PCR, and TCRdb's table has in-frame clones only and misses some. Of some 150,000 clones listed, roughly 65% are singletons. This chain joins TRBV19 and TRBJ1-5; D may be TRBD1 (5 bases). The origin of this receptor is a man aged 60-69 years in good health and CMV-seronegative. Sequenced sample: PBMCs. CDR3 region: CASSSGTRSQPQHF. CDR3 nucleotides: TGTGCCAGTAGTTCCGGGACTCGATCACAGCCTCAGCATTTT.